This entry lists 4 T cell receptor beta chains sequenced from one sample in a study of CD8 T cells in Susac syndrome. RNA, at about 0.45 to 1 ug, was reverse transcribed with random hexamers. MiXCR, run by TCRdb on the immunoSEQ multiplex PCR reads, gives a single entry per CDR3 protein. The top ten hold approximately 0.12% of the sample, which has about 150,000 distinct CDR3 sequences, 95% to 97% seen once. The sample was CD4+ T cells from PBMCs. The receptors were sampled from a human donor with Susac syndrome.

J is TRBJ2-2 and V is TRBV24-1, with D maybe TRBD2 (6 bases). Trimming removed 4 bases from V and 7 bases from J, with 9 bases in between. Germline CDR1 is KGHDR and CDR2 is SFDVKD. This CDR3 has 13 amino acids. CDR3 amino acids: CATSDGGYGELFF. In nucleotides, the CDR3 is TGTGCCACCAGTGACGGGGGATACGGGGAGCTGTTTTTT.

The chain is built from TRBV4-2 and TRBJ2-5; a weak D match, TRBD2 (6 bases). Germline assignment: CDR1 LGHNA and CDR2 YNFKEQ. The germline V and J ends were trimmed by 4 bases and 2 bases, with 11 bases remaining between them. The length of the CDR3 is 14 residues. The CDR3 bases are TGTGCCAGCAGCCTTCGGACTACTCAAGAGACCCAGTACTTC. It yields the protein CASSLRTTQETQYF.

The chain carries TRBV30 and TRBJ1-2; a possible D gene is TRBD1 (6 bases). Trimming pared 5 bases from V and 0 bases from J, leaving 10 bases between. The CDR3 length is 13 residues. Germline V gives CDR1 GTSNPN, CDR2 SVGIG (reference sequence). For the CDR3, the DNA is TGTGCCTGGCGGACAGCCGCTAACTATGGCTACACCTTC. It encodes CAWRTAANYGYTF.

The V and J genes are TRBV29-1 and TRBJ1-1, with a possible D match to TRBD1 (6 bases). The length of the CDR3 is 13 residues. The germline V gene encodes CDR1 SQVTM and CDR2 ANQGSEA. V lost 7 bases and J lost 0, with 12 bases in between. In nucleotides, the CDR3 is TGCAGCGCCATGGAGGGGGTGAACACTGAAGCTTTCTTT. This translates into CSAMEGVNTEAFF. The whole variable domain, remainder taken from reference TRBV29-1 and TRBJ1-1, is SAVISQKPSRDICQRGTSLTIQCQVDSQVTMMFWYRQQPGQSLTLIATANQGSEATYESGFVIDKFPISRPNLTFSTLTVSNMSPEDSSIYLCSAMEGVNTEAFFGQGTRLTVV.